The clone carrying this T cell receptor (beta chain) was recorded at least ten times. What it recognizes is unknown. Germline V gene lookup returns CDR1 MNHEY and CDR2 SMNVEV (reference sequence). Trimming removed 3 bases from V and 2 bases from J, with 11 bases in between. The CDR3 extends over 14 amino acids. The source of the sample is a study of T cells in Graves' hyperthyroidism and ophthalmopathy. Study overall: Once the initial diagnosis was made, peripheral blood was obtained before any treatment.

Ophthalmopathy patients all had a Clinical Activity Score of at least 3, a NOSPECS grade of at least 4 and disease under 3 months old. Study-wide points: In blood, most of the thyroid clonotypes expanded above 0.001 were also present.

The source material, RNA transcripts, was used to amplify TCR beta CDR3 regions. The TCR CDR3 first-round RT-PCR relied on the HTBI primer set. Using its own MiXCR run on the multiplex PCR reads, TCRdb lists one record per CDR3 protein. In the table there are 450,000 to 550,000 distinct CDR3 sequences, around a quarter of which are singletons. The rearrangement joins TRBV27 to TRBJ2-7; a possible D gene is TRBD1 (5 bases). The sample consisted of blood. The clonotype originates from a woman aged 25 to 39 with Graves' ophthalmopathy. For the CDR3, the DNA is TGTGCCAGCAGTTTTCTGGACACCACCTACGAGCAGTACTTC. This encodes CASSFLDTTYEQYF.